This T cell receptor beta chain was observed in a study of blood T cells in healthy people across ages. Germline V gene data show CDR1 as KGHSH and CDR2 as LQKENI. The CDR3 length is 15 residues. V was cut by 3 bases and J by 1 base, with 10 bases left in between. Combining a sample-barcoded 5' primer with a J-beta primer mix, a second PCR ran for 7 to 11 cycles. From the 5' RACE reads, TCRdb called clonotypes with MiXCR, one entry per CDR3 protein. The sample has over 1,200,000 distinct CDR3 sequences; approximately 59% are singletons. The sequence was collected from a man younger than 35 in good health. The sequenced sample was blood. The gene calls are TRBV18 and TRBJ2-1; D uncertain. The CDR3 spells CASSPLQESYNEQFF. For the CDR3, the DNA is TGTGCCAGCTCACCTCTGCAGGAGTCCTACAATGAGCAGTTCTTC.